Sequencing of this T cell receptor (beta chain) was carried out in a study of cytotoxic CD8 clonotypes in ibrutinib-treated CLL. Across the whole study: Among responders, some 25 were partial and 2 complete; after median roughly 72 months, roughly 14 stayed remitted and some twelve progressed. Sequencing produced an average of about 260,000 productive templates and approximately 90,000 productive rearrangements per sample. Timing of response sample collection was a median roughly twelve months after treatment start, with a range of 6 to 36.

Overall study findings and caveats: Higher circulating CD8+ T-cell counts strongly accompanied higher baseline clonality, above age-matched healthy donors.

In germline, CDR1 is MGHRA, CDR2 YSYEKL. The CDR3 spans 14 residues. Trimming took off 1 base at V and 5 bases at J, with 11 bases between the two ends. The repertoire was sequenced with immunoSEQ multiplex PCR; TCRdb's copy has only in-frame clones and lacks some. The sample holds 300,000 to 350,000 clones, 70% to 80% seen once. This clone has just one count. The antigen remains undetermined. This clonotype was sampled from a human donor with chronic lymphocytic leukemia. Specimen: PBMCs, collected before ibrutinib treatment. The rearrangement links TRBV4-1 to TRBJ1-2; D gene ambiguous. CDR3 sequence (DNA): TGCGCCAGCAGCCAAGCAGAAATTTCTTATGGCTACACCTTC. It encodes CASSQAEISYGYTF.